These T cell receptor beta chains were read from a single sample in a study of T cell responses to AZD1222 COVID-19 vaccine. Measured with immunoSEQ multiplex PCR; TCRdb has only the in-frame clones, and not every one. This sample has 96,000 or so clones, with roughly 90% found just once. The starting material was peripheral blood, obtained on day 0 of AZD1222 vaccination. Source of these receptors: an adult in good health. CDR3s include the opening cysteine and the closing phenylalanine or tryptophan. D genes are given only for firm matches. Rows give clone size only sometimes, using once, few, many, or a class for an expanded clone.

TRBJ2-1 - TRBV7-8 TRBD1 TGTGCCAGCAGCTTTGGAGTGGGACAGGGGGGCTATGAGCAGTTCTTC CASSFGVGQGGYEQFF
TRBJ1-1 - TRBV19 - TGTGCCAGTAGTATAGGGCCGGGGAGGGAGAACACTGAAGCTTTCTTT CASSIGPGRENTEAFF
TRBJ1-5 - TRBV19 - TGTGCCAGTAGTAGGACCGGGCAGCCCCAGCATTTT CASSRTGQPQHF
TRBJ1-1 - TRBV6-5 - TGTGCCACCTCTGGTCTAAGGCAGGGGACTGAAGCTTTCTTT CATSGLRQGTEAFF
TRBJ1-5 once TRBV24-1 - TGTGCCACCAGTGACTCCGGACGGGTTAGCAATCAGCCCCAGCATTTT CATSDSGRVSNQPQHF
TRBJ2-7 - TRBV27 TRBD2 TGTGCCAGCAGAGGGGGGACTAGCGGCACCTACGAGCAGTACTTC CASRGGTSGTYEQYF
TRBJ2-5 - TRBV6-4 - TGTGCCAGCACCCCCCTCCCCTATCTAGTTAGAGTTCAAGAGACCCAGTACTTC CASTPLPYLVRVQETQYF
TRBJ2-2 - TRBV19 TRBD2 TGTGCCAGTACCGGTAGCGGGAGAACCGGCGGGGAGCTGTTTTTT CASTGSGRTGGELFF
TRBJ2-7 few TRBV6-1 - TGTGCCAGCAGTGAAGCGCAATTCCCGGGGGCCCCTGACGAGCAGTACTTC CASSEAQFPGAPDEQYF
TRBJ1-2 - TRBV4-2 - TGTGCCAGCAGGGGGGAGGACTATGGCTACACCTTC CASRGEDYGYTF
TRBJ2-2 - TRBV4-3 - TGCGCCAGCAGCCAAGATCCGGCGAACACCGGGGAGCTGTTTTTT CASSQDPANTGELFF
TRBJ1-5 - TRBV21-1 - TGTGCCAGCAGCAAAGTGGCAGCCTTCAATCAGCCCCAGCATTTT CASSKVAAFNQPQHF
TRBJ1-3 - TRBV30 - TGTGCCTGGACCAGGGGACGGGCCTCTGGAAACACCATATATTTT CAWTRGRASGNTIYF
TRBJ1-1 - TRBV9 TRBD1 TGTGCCAGCAGCGTAGGAGACAGGGCGACTGAAGCTTTCTTT CASSVGDRATEAFF
TRBJ1-6 - TRBV28 - TGTGCCAGCAAAGGGGGTAATTCACCCCTCCACTTT CASKGGNSPLHF
TRBJ2-7 - TRBV13 - TGTGCCAGCAGCTTATGGGGAACCTACGAGCAGTACTTC CASSLWGTYEQYF
TRBJ2-7 once TRBV7-2 - TGTGCCAGCAGCCCTTCGACCGGGTATGGCGAGCAGTACTTC CASSPSTGYGEQYF
TRBJ2-4 - TRBV19 - TGTGCCAGTAGTAGACAGGACGTCAAAAACATTCAGTACTTC CASSRQDVKNIQYF
TRBJ2-3 - TRBV7-9 - TGTGCCAGCAGCCCCAGCGGCACAGATACGCAGTATTTT CASSPSGTDTQYF
TRBJ2-2 - TRBV24-1 - TGTGCCACCGGTCGTCTGTCCACCGGGGAGCTGTTTTTT CATGRLSTGELFF